This TCR beta chain derives from a study of shared clonotypes between healthy human individuals. The germline V gene encodes CDR1 PRHDT and CDR2 FYEKMQ (reference sequence). Trimming cost V 4 bases and J 5 bases; bases outside gene matches: 9. The CDR3 is 15 residues long. Broader study findings: Roughly 5.3% of naive CD4 clonotypes were common to four donors. Deeper or shallower sequencing was expected to change how clonotypes are shared among donors.

The assay ran at deep level. Per the original methods: Filtering was not the same, since immunoSEQ gave junction-only sequences without quality scores. Profiling relied on immunoSEQ multiplex PCR, and the TCRdb table lists in-frame clones only, not all of them. The V and J calls and clone size come from that table; D and trimming were worked out from the DNA. The sample lists about 2.1 million clones; around 93% were seen once. Positive CCR7 selection of CD45RO-negative cells yielded the naive CD8 cells, and terminally differentiated effector memory CD45RA+ cells were excluded. This clone was counted a single time. Its specificity is unknown.

The source of this sequence is a man aged 18 to 29 in good health. Some clones in this sample may be carry-over from other donors' samples. Material for sequencing was naive CD8+ T cells from PBMCs. This chain uses TRBV13 with TRBJ2-5; TRBD2 matches 8 bases. CDR3 in DNA: TGTGCCAGCAGCTCACAGCGGGAGCTTCAGGAGACCCAGTACTTC. Its translation is CASSSQRELQETQYF.